This T cell receptor (beta chain) comes out of a study of shared clonotypes between healthy human individuals. CDR3 length equals 15 residues. Unmatched junction bases numbered 5, after V lost 1 base and J lost 3 bases. Germline CDR1 SGHTA, CDR2 FQGNSA. Sequencing used immunoSEQ multiplex PCR; TCRdb keeps in-frame clones, though not all of them. The sample lists 1.6 million or so clones, 98% to 99% occurring once. Recent vaccinations or acute infections were absent in the healthy HIV-negative adult donors. CD4+ cells underwent separation, giving CD45RA+ naive and CD45RA-negative memory subsets. The source is a man in his thirties or forties in good health. The sequenced material came from naive CD4+ T cells sorted from blood. Subset indicated: CD45RA+ positively selected. The chain links TRBV7-2 to TRBJ2-7, with TRBD2 matching 8 bases. The CDR3 DNA reads TGTGCCAGCAGCTTAGTTCTAGCGGGCAGCTACGAGCAGTACTTC. Its protein product is CASSLVLAGSYEQYF.